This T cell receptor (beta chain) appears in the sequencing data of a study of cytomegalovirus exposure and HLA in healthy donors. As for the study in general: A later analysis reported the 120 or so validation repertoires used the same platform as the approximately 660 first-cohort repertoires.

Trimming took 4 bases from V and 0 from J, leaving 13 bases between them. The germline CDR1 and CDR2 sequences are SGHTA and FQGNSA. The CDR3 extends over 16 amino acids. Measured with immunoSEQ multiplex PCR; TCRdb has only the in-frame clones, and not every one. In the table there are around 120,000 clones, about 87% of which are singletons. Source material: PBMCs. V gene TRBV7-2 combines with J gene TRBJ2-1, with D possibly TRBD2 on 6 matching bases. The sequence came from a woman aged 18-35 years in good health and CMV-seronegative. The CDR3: CASSWGLDSSYNEQFF. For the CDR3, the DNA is TGTGCCAGCAGCTGGGGACTCGACAGCTCCTACAATGAGCAGTTCTTC.